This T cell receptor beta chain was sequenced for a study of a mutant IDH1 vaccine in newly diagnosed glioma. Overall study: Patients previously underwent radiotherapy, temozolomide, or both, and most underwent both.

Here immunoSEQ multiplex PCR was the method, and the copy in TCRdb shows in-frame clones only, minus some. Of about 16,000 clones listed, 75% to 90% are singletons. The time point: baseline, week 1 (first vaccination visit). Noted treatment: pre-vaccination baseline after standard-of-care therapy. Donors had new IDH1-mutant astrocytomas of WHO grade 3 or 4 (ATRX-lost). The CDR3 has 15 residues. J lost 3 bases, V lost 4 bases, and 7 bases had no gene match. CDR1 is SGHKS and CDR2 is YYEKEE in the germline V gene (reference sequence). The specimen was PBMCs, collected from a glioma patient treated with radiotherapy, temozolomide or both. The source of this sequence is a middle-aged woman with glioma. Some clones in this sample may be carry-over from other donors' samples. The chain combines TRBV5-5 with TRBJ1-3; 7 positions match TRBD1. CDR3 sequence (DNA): TGTGCCAGCAGCCGTAGGGGGCAGGGTGGAAACACCATATATTTT. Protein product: CASSRRGQGGNTIYF.